This T cell receptor beta chain was observed in a study of CD8 T cells in Susac syndrome. Reverse transcription used about 0.45 to 1 ug RNA and random hexamers. TCR beta CDR3 was amplified by immunoSEQ multiplex PCR. This amplification extended across 54 Vbeta and 13 Jbeta segments. TCRdb used MiXCR to reprocess the immunoSEQ multiplex PCR reads, holding one entry per CDR3 protein. The sample holds some 140,000 distinct CDR3 sequences; 85% to 95% are singletons and the top ten take under 0.2%. Study results and caveats: TEMRA cells and active patients showed peak Susac CD8+ clonal expansion.

Sequencing of TCR beta was performed on blood CD8+ T cells and on blood CD4+ T cells. On this clonotype itself: The target antigen is unknown.

Germline V gene sequence: CDR1 MDHEN, CDR2 SYDVKM. This CDR3 comprises 16 residues. The trim removed 0 bases at V and 7 bases at J, leaving 9 bases unmatched. The V call is TRBV28, the J call TRBJ2-1; 7 bases fit TRBD1. This clonotype was obtained from a human donor with Susac syndrome. Sequencing was carried out using CD8+ T cells from PBMCs. The CDR3 DNA is TGTGCCAGCAGTTTATGGTGGGACAGCGCGCAGAATGAGCAGTTCTTC. As protein: CASSLWWDSAQNEQFF.